Below, 15 T cell receptor beta chains from the same sample are listed, as sequenced in a study of T-cell memory formation after mild COVID-19. TCRdb independently ran MiXCR on the 5' RACE reads; one entry per CDR3 protein. The sample has a few hundred thousand distinct CDR3 sequences, about a sixth seen once. Sequencing was carried out using PBMCs or a T cell subset sorted from them (not recorded which). The receptor source for this set is a man between 18 and 35 years old who had mild COVID-19 (a few samples of this study predate the infection). Cell type and time point are not known.

This clonotype came up a few times. The V gene is TRBV19, the J gene TRBJ2-7, with 7 bases matching TRBD1. The J segment lost 2 bases and the V segment lost 6 bases, leaving 10 bases of the junction unmatched. CDR1 and CDR2 (germline): LNHDA, SQIVND (reference sequence). CDR3 length equals 15 residues. The CDR3 DNA reads TGTGCCAGTAGCCTCACGCCTGGACAGGCCTACGAGCAGTACTTC. It specifies CASSLTPGQAYEQYF.

The V gene is TRBV29-1, the J gene TRBJ2-5; D is uncertain. The CDR3 is made up of 12 amino acids. V was clipped by 3 bases and J by 5 bases, with 10 bases between them. CDR1 SQVTM and CDR2 ANQGSEA come from the germline V gene. CDR3 loop: CSVDSPVETQYF. The DNA of the CDR3 is TGCAGCGTTGATTCCCCGGTCGAGACCCAGTACTTC.

There are a few counts of this clonotype. This sequence joins TRBV29-1 and TRBJ2-5, with D uncertain. Germline CDR1 and CDR2: SQVTM and ANQGSEA. The CDR3 runs 11 residues. V lost 5 bases and J 7 bases, leaving 11 bases between the germline ends. CDR3 DNA sequence: TGCAGCGTTTACGAGGAAGGGACCCAGTACTTC. Its protein product is CSVYEEGTQYF. Using reference TRBV29-1 and TRBJ2-5 for the parts outside the CDR3, the full variable domain is SAVISQKPSRDICQRGTSLTIQCQVDSQVTMMFWYRQQPGQSLTLIATANQGSEATYESGFVIDKFPISRPNLTFSTLTVSNMSPEDSSIYLCSVYEEGTQYFGPGTRLLVL.

This clonotype was counted a few times. The V and J genes are TRBV5-1 and TRBJ2-7; D possibly corresponds to TRBD2 (5 bases). Germline V gene lookup returns CDR1 SGHRS and CDR2 YFSETQ. This CDR3 has 13 amino acids. The V end lost 2 bases, the J end lost 5 bases, and 11 bases lay between the germline ends. Here the CDR3 DNA reads TGCGCCAGCAGCTTTAAGGAGGTCCACGAGCAGTACTTC. It translates to CASSFKEVHEQYF.

For the CDR3, the DNA is TGTGCCAGCAGTTGGCATTCACCCCTCCACTTT. Its translation: CASSWHSPLHF. J is TRBJ1-6 and V is TRBV27; no definite D call. This CDR3 region has 11 residues. Germline V gene lookup returns CDR1 MNHEY and CDR2 SMNVEV (reference sequence). Trimming left V 4 bases short and J 8 bases short, with 3 bases between.

This clonotype was detected ten times or more. This chain connects TRBV7-8 to TRBJ2-2; D might be TRBD2 (6 bases). CDR3 length: 16 amino acids. Trimming took off 1 base at V and 2 bases at J, with 11 bases between the two ends. Germline lookup yields CDR1 SGHVS and CDR2 FQNEAQ. The CDR3 sequence is CASSLGSGVNTGELFF. In nucleotides, the CDR3 is TGTGCCAGCAGCTTAGGCTCGGGGGTCAACACCGGGGAGCTGTTTTTT. The variable domain in full, completed from reference TRBV7-8 and TRBJ2-2, reads GAGVSQSPRYKVAKRGQDVALRCDPISGHVSLFWYQQALGQGPEFLTYFQNEAQLDKSGLPSDRFFAERPEGSVSTLKIQRTQQEDSAVYLCASSLGSGVNTGELFFGEGSRLTVL.

The chain has TRBV12-3 or TRBV12-4 and TRBJ1-5, with D perhaps matching TRBD1 (5 bases). This CDR3 is built from 16 residues. The V end lost 2 bases, the J end lost 0 bases, and 11 bases lay between the germline ends. CDR3 in amino acids: CASSLRGVNSNQPQHF. In DNA form, the CDR3 reads TGTGCCAGCAGTTTACGGGGGGTAAATAGCAATCAGCCCCAGCATTTT.

This clonotype has just a few counts. The chain employs TRBV11-2 and TRBJ2-1, with D unclear. The CDR3 has 13 residues. The V end was cut by 0 bases, the J end by 5 bases, with 5 bases between. Per the germline V gene, CDR1 is SGHAT and CDR2 is FQNNGV. The DNA for the CDR3 is TGTGCCAGCAGCTTAGAACGGCACAATGAGCAGTTCTTC. Translation gives CASSLERHNEQFF.

This clonotype was seen only a few times. The chain employs TRBV10-3 and TRBJ2-3, with 8 positions matching TRBD1. The germline V gene encodes CDR1 ENHRY and CDR2 SYGVKD. The CDR3 is 17 residues long. J was trimmed by 3 bases and V by 6 bases; bases with no gene match: 14. For the CDR3, the DNA is TGTGCCATCAGCGCCGGGACAGGTCCCTTCGGGACAGATACGCAGTATTTT. Protein: CAISAGTGPFGTDTQYF.

The sample holds a few counts of this clonotype. The CDR3 region has the DNA TGTGCCAGCAGCCCAAGGGTGGCCGCAACCGGTGAGACCCAGTACTTC. Translated, it gives CASSPRVAATGETQYF. The rearrangement links TRBV7-8 to TRBJ2-5; D is uncertain. V was cut by 5 bases and J by 5 bases, with 21 bases left in between. This CDR3 contains 16 residues. CDR1 and CDR2 (germline): SGHVS, FQNEAQ. Full variable domain (remainder filled in from reference TRBV7-8 and TRBJ2-5): GAGVSQSPRYKVAKRGQDVALRCDPISGHVSLFWYQQALGQGPEFLTYFQNEAQLDKSGLPSDRFFAERPEGSVSTLKIQRTQQEDSAVYLCASSPRVAATGETQYFGPGTRLLVL.

The chain has TRBV27 and TRBJ2-7; tentatively, D is TRBD1 (6 bases). Deletions cut 5 bases from V and 7 bases from J, with 15 bases between. In germline, CDR1 is MNHEY, CDR2 SMNVEV (reference sequence). This CDR3 comprises 13 residues. This CDR3 is CASSEVGAGEQYV. CDR3 DNA sequence: TGTGCCAGCAGTGAGGTGGGGGCGGGTGAGCAGTACGTC.

This clonotype has only a few counts. The gene calls are TRBV7-9 and TRBJ2-1, with D perhaps TRBD1 (6 bases). Trimming took 5 bases from V and 2 from J, leaving 13 bases between them. The germline V gene has CDR1 SEHNR and CDR2 FQNEAQ (reference sequence). This CDR3 is built from 15 residues. The CDR3 nucleotides are TGTGCCAGCAGCCAGCGACAGGCAGCCTACAATGAGCAGTTCTTC. Protein sequence: CASSQRQAAYNEQFF.

The chain couples TRBV20-1 to TRBJ1-2; D gene unclear. The CDR3 extends over 10 amino acids. V was trimmed by 3 bases and J by 10 bases, leaving 9 bases between them. Germline V gene lookup returns CDR1 DFQATT and CDR2 SNEGSKA (reference sequence). DNA of the CDR3: TGCAGTGCTAGTCGGGCAGACTACACCTTC. This codes for CSASRADYTF.

This clonotype was seen at least ten times. This rearrangement joins TRBV12-3 or TRBV12-4 to TRBJ2-7, with 11 bases fitting TRBD1. CDR3 size: 14 residues. The ends lost 6 bases at V and 5 bases at J; junction bases unmatched: 6. CDR3 coding DNA: TGTGCCAGCAGCCCCGGGACAGGGGGAGACGAGCAGTACTTC. This sequence encodes CASSPGTGGDEQYF.

This clonotype has more than one count but fewer than ten. The chain couples TRBV15 to TRBJ2-3, with 9 positions matching TRBD2. This CDR3 is 17 amino acids long. V gave up 0 bases and J gave up 6 bases; unmatched junction bases: 10. Germline V gene sequence: CDR1 LNHNV, CDR2 YYDKDF (reference sequence). The CDR3, as DNA: TGTGCCACCAGCAGAGACCTCCTAGCGGGGCGGGGGGATACGCAGTATTTT. It is translated as CATSRDLLAGRGDTQYF.